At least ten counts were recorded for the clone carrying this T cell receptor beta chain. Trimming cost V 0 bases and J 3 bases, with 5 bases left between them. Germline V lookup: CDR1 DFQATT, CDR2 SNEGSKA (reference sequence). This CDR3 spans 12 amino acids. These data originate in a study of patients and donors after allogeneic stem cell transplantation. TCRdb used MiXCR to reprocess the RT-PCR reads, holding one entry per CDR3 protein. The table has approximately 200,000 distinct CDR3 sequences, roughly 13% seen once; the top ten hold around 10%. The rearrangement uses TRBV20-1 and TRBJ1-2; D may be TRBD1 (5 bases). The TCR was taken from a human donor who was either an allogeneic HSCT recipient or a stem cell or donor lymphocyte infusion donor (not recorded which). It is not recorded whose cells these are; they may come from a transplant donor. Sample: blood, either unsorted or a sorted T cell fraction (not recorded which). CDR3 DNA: TGCAGTGCTAGAGACAGGGACTATGGCTACACCTTC. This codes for CSARDRDYGYTF.